This T cell receptor beta chain came from a study of T-cell reconstitution after alpha-beta-depleted transplantation in children. During its preparation, the TCRbeta library received unique molecular identifiers. TCRdb reprocessed the PCR reads with MiXCR, giving one entry per CDR3 protein. The sample lists about 610,000 distinct CDR3 sequences, more than 9% occurring once. The table lists this clonotype with a count of one. This CDR3 is built from 13 residues. Trimming left V 4 bases short and J 3 bases short, with 11 bases between. The germline gives CDR1 SGHRS, CDR2 YFSETQ. The TCR comes from a human donor who donated a stem cell graft to a child with acute myeloid leukemia. V gene TRBV5-1 combines with J gene TRBJ2-7, with a weak D call TRBD2 (6 bases). The specimen was PBMCs from the stem cell graft donor, collected from the stem cell graft. The CDR3 coding sequence is TGCGCCAGCAGCCGGGACTTGGGCTACGAGCAGTACTTC. This sequence encodes CASSRDLGYEQYF.